These 28 T cell receptor beta chains share one sample of origin, sequenced in a study of shared clonotypes between healthy human individuals. Cells designated naive CD8 were CD45RO-negative and were positively selected for CCR7, with terminally differentiated effector memory CD45RA+ cells excluded. Sequencing was performed with immunoSEQ multiplex PCR; in TCRdb, only in-frame clones are kept and a portion is missing. The sample consists of 560,000 or so clones, approximately 96% of them appearing once. Input material: naive CD8+ T cells sorted from blood. The receptors come from a woman aged 25 to 39 in good health.

This clone was seen a few times. This sequence joins TRBV15 and TRBJ2-5; D assignment may be TRBD1 or TRBD2 (6 bases each). Trimming cost V 0 bases and J 5 bases, with 16 bases left between them. CDR3 size: 16 residues. The germline V gene has CDR1 LNHNV and CDR2 YYDKDF (reference sequence). The CDR3 DNA sequence: TGTGCCACCAGCAGAGAGTTTGGGGGGCTGCGGGAGACCCAGTACTTC. Translation gives CATSREFGGLRETQYF.

The rearrangement joins TRBV27 to TRBJ2-1; 7 bases map to TRBD2. Germline V gene lookup returns CDR1 MNHEY and CDR2 SMNVEV (reference sequence). The ends lost 4 bases at V and 10 bases at J; junction bases unmatched: 13. The CDR3 consists of 15 residues. Here the CDR3 DNA reads TGTGCCAGCAGTTCCTTAGCGGGTCCGCCAGGGGAGCAGTTCTTC. Translated: CASSSLAGPPGEQFF.

The V and J genes are TRBV28 and TRBJ2-7, with D possibly matching TRBD2 (7 bases). From germline, CDR1 is MDHEN and CDR2 SYDVKM. The CDR3 spans 16 residues. Between the trimmed V and J ends, which lost 8 bases and 0 bases, there was a span of 20 bases. Here the CDR3 reads CASVLRGGSHSYEQYF. The CDR3 nucleotides read TGTGCCAGCGTACTACGCGGGGGCAGCCACTCCTACGAGCAGTACTTC.

This chain connects TRBV10-2 to TRBJ1-1; 8 bases map to TRBD1. Trimming cost V 8 bases and J 0 bases; bases outside gene matches: 5. The CDR3 spans 14 residues. Germline CDR1 reads WSHSY; CDR2 reads SAAADI. The CDR3 sequence is CASRTGNMNTEAFF. The CDR3 bases are TGCGCCAGCCGGACAGGGAACATGAACACTGAAGCTTTCTTT.

This chain uses TRBV21-1 with TRBJ2-2; TRBD2 is the table's D call and was not checked against the DNA. TRBV21-1 is classified as a pseudogene. The CDR3 totals 21 residues. The CDR3 is CASSRHLRLTSGRAWPGELFF. CDR3 sequence (DNA): TGTGCCAGCAGCAGACACCTACGACTAACTAGCGGGAGGGCCTGGCCCGGGGAGCTGTTTTTT.

V gene TRBV10-2 combines with J gene TRBJ2-7, with 13 bases identical to TRBD2. Germline CDR1 is WSHSY and CDR2 is SAAADI. The CDR3 is 17 amino acids. Unmatched junction bases numbered 12, after V lost 4 bases and J lost 6 bases. The DNA for the CDR3 is TGCGCCAGCAGTGGGACTAGCGGGAGAAGCTGGGGGCTCGAGCAGTACTTC. Translating gives CASSGTSGRSWGLEQYF.

This chain links TRBV19 with TRBJ1-5; D is undetermined. V was clipped by 3 bases and J by 7 bases, with 10 bases between them. Germline assignment: CDR1 LNHDA and CDR2 SQIVND (reference sequence). This CDR3 is 13 amino acids long. The CDR3 DNA reads TGTGCCAGTAGTATTGGGTTGCGACAGCCCCAGCATTTT. Translation: CASSIGLRQPQHF.

The chain is built from TRBV7-3 and TRBJ2-1; 9 bases line up with TRBD2. This CDR3 has 15 amino acids. The germline V gene has CDR1 SGHTA and CDR2 FQGTGA. Germline trimming cut 1 base from V and 4 bases from J; bases unmatched to any gene: 2. Written as DNA, the CDR3 is TGTGCCAGCAGCTTAAGACTAGCGGATTACAATGAGCAGTTCTTC. It codes for CASSLRLADYNEQFF.

J is TRBJ1-1 and V is TRBV10-3, with TRBD1 identical over 7 bases. The CDR3 is made up of 17 amino acids. J lost 1 base, V lost 6 bases, and 14 bases had no gene match. From germline, CDR1 is ENHRY and CDR2 SYGVKD. The DNA of the CDR3 is TGTGCCATCAGGAGCCCCTACCGGGACAGCTCGAACACTGAAGCTTTCTTT. It specifies CAIRSPYRDSSNTEAFF.

The rearrangement joins TRBV7-7 to TRBJ2-7, with TRBD2 matching 7 bases. Trimming removed 1 base from V and 6 bases from J; junction bases left unmatched: 3. The germline V gene encodes CDR1 SSHAT and CDR2 FNYEAQ (reference sequence). The CDR3 is 13 amino acids. The CDR3 here is CASSLGAGSEQYF. DNA of the CDR3: TGTGCCAGCAGCTTAGGAGCGGGGAGCGAGCAGTACTTC.

A note on this clone: The identical CDR3 is also encoded by other nucleotide sequences in the sample. This sequence joins TRBV27 and TRBJ2-7; no clear D. This CDR3 comprises 13 residues. The germline gives CDR1 MNHEY, CDR2 SMNVEV (reference sequence). Trimming stripped 3 bases from V and 3 bases from J, with 9 bases between. In nucleotides, the CDR3 is TGTGCCAGCAGTTTGTCGGCCAGCTACGAGCAGTACTTC. Its translation is CASSLSASYEQYF.

This clone occurred once. The V call is TRBV27, the J call TRBJ1-5, with TRBD1 matching 9 bases. Germline V gives CDR1 MNHEY, CDR2 SMNVEV (reference sequence). The CDR3 length is 18 residues. Trimming at V came to 10 bases and at J to 0 bases, leaving 16 bases not matched to a gene. CDR3 protein: CATRETTGGVYSNQPQHF. The CDR3 bases are TGTGCCACCCGAGAGACGACAGGGGGGGTCTATAGCAATCAGCCCCAGCATTTT.

This chain links TRBV14 with TRBJ1-2; D is ambiguous. Germline assignment: CDR1 SGHDN and CDR2 FVKESK. Trimming took 3 bases from V and 0 from J, leaving 5 bases between them. This CDR3 contains 13 residues. CDR3 coding DNA: TGTGCCAGCAGCCACGGAGCTAACTATGGCTACACCTTC. Translation gives CASSHGANYGYTF.

Comments on this clone: Other nucleotide sequences from this sample produce the same CDR3. The chain couples TRBV27 to TRBJ2-1; D may be TRBD1 (6 bases). V was pared by 0 bases and J by 4 bases, with 10 bases between. Looked up from germline, CDR1 is MNHEY and CDR2 is SMNVEV (reference sequence). The length of the CDR3 is 15 residues. CDR3 protein: CASSLSGAVYNEQFF. CDR3 in DNA: TGTGCCAGCAGTTTATCGGGGGCCGTTTACAATGAGCAGTTCTTC.

The rearrangement links TRBV25-1 to TRBJ1-2; D gene unclear. V lost 3 bases and J lost 2, with 13 bases in between. This CDR3 is built from 15 residues. The germline gives CDR1 MGHDK, CDR2 SYGVNS. Here the CDR3 DNA reads TGTGCCAGCAGTGACGGGTTTGGTTTAAACTATGGCTACACCTTC. It yields the protein CASSDGFGLNYGYTF.

V and J are TRBV11-3 and TRBJ2-1; 7 nucleotides match TRBD1. The CDR3 runs to 15 residues. The V gene end was trimmed by 3 bases and the J gene end by 4 bases; junction bases not matched to a gene: 6. The V gene's germline CDR1 is SGHNT and CDR2 YENEEA. The DNA of the CDR3 is TGTGCCAGCAGCTTGACCGGGACAGCATACAATGAGCAGTTCTTC. Its translation: CASSLTGTAYNEQFF.

The V call is TRBV27, the J call TRBJ2-5; tentatively, D is TRBD2 (6 bases). CDR3 length: 15 residues. V lost 5 bases to trimming and J lost 3 bases, with 16 bases between them. CDR1 is MNHEY, CDR2 SMNVEV, per germline (reference sequence). The DNA of the CDR3 is TGTGCCAGCAGTCCCCGGAGGGGTACGAAAGAGACCCAGTACTTC. This encodes CASSPRRGTKETQYF.

This chain uses TRBV30 with TRBJ2-7; possible D gene TRBD2, 5 bases. Trimming pared 4 bases from V and 0 bases from J, leaving 10 bases between. Germline V CDR1 and CDR2: GTSNPN, SVGIG (reference sequence). The CDR3 runs to 13 residues. CDR3 bases: TGTGCCTGGAACGGGAAGCCCTCCTACGAGCAGTACTTC. Protein product: CAWNGKPSYEQYF.

In DNA form, the CDR3 reads TGCGCCAGCAGCCAAACCTACCAGGGGGCCCTCGGGGAGCTGTTTTTT. It is translated as CASSQTYQGALGELFF. The J gene is TRBJ2-2, the V gene TRBV4-1, with 8 bases fitting TRBD1. Germline V gene data show CDR1 as MGHRA and CDR2 as YSYEKL. The CDR3 runs to 16 residues. The J segment lost 7 bases and the V segment lost 2 bases, leaving 9 bases of the junction unmatched.

The rearrangement links TRBV11-2 to TRBJ2-5, with D possibly matching TRBD1 (6 bases). The CDR3 loop spans 15 amino acids. V was shortened by 2 bases and J by 4 bases, with 14 bases between the two germline ends. Per germline, CDR1 SGHAT and CDR2 FQNNGV. CDR3 sequence reads: CASSLLTGQGETQYF. The CDR3 DNA reads TGTGCCAGCAGCTTATTGACGGGACAAGGAGAGACCCAGTACTTC.

The chain recombines TRBV6-1 with TRBJ2-5; 10 positions agree with TRBD1. CDR3 length: 16 amino acids. Looked up from germline, CDR1 is MNHNS and CDR2 is SASEGT. V lost 3 bases and J lost 4; bases outside the gene matches: 8. For the CDR3, the DNA is TGTGCCAGCAGTGAGCGGGACAGGGGCTGGCGAGAGACCCAGTACTTC. Protein product: CASSERDRGWRETQYF.

The chain combines TRBV12-2 with TRBJ1-1. TRBV12-2 constitutes a pseudogene. The CDR3 length is 16 residues. The CDR3 loop is CASRLDRRYLNTEAFF. CDR3 bases: TGTGCAAGTCGCTTAGATCGCAGATACTTGAACACTGAAGCTTTCTTT.

This sequence joins TRBV10-1 and TRBJ1-4; D uncertain. V was clipped by 0 bases and J by 4 bases, with 9 bases between them. This CDR3 contains 15 residues. Germline CDR1 reads WNHNN; CDR2 reads SYGVQD (reference sequence). The chain's CDR3 is CASSESGSFNEKLFF. The CDR3, as DNA: TGCGCCAGCAGTGAGTCGGGATCCTTTAATGAAAAACTGTTTTTT.

The chain couples TRBV19 to TRBJ2-7, with 8 positions matching TRBD1. Trimming cost V 3 bases and J 7 bases; bases outside gene matches: 5. Germline CDR1 reads LNHDA; CDR2 reads SQIVND (reference sequence). CDR3 length: 13 amino acids. This chain's CDR3 is CASSIGTGWEQYF. DNA for the CDR3: TGTGCCAGTAGTATTGGGACAGGCTGGGAGCAGTACTTC.

This clone was counted once. The V and J genes are TRBV4-1 and TRBJ2-1, with 11 nucleotides matching TRBD2. The CDR3 runs 16 residues. Germline trimming cut 3 bases from V and 4 bases from J; bases unmatched to any gene: 5. The germline CDR1 and CDR2 sequences are MGHRA and YSYEKL. The CDR3 sequence: CASSHDTSGSYNEQFF. CDR3 DNA: TGCGCCAGCAGCCATGATACTAGCGGGAGTTACAATGAGCAGTTCTTC.

The chain links TRBV28 to TRBJ2-7; 9 nucleotides align to TRBD1. The CDR3 is 13 residues long. Losses at the gene ends were 5 bases for V and 6 bases for J; bases not matched to a gene: 5. The V gene's germline CDR1 is MDHEN and CDR2 SYDVKM. The CDR3 region is CASSAGTGSEQYF. CDR3 nucleotides: TGTGCCAGCAGTGCCGGGACAGGGTCCGAGCAGTACTTC.

This clone appeared a single time. The gene calls are TRBV27 and TRBJ2-7; TRBD1 matches at 8 bases. V dropped 4 bases and J dropped 0; count of bases not matched to a gene: 2. Per the germline V gene, CDR1 is MNHEY and CDR2 is SMNVEV (reference sequence). The CDR3 totals 14 residues. The CDR3 nucleotides are TGTGCCAGCAGTTCAGGACAGGGCTCCTACGAGCAGTACTTC. Protein sequence: CASSSGQGSYEQYF.

The chain recombines TRBV29-1 with TRBJ2-1; 13 nucleotides align to TRBD2. There are 20 residues in the CDR3. J was trimmed by 0 bases and V by 1 base; bases with no gene match: 12. The germline V gene has CDR1 SQVTM and CDR2 ANQGSEA. The CDR3: CSVEGSVGLAGHGSYNEQFF. The DNA of the CDR3 is TGCAGCGTTGAAGGGTCTGTGGGACTAGCGGGACACGGCTCCTACAATGAGCAGTTCTTC.